This is a list of T cell receptor beta chains from one sample in a study of T cells in Graves' hyperthyroidism and ophthalmopathy. TCRdb passed the multiplex PCR reads through MiXCR, listing each CDR3 protein once. Among 350,000 to 400,000 distinct CDR3 sequences listed, 15% to 20% were seen once. The sequenced sample consisted of blood. The source of these receptors is a woman under 30 with Graves' hyperthyroidism. Each CDR3 is given with its conserved first and last residue. The D gene is left open where the match is weak. Size is stated for part of the rows, as once, few or many counts, or as a class when the clone is expanded.

V	size	J	D	CDR3	DNA
TRBV20-1	many	TRBJ2-2	-	CSARGGANTGELFF	TGCAGTGCTCGAGGGGGGGCCAACACCGGGGAGCTGTTTTTT
TRBV12-3/TRBV12-4	many	TRBJ2-5	-	CASSLGPGGGTQYF	TGTGCCAGCAGCCTAGGTCCAGGAGGAGGGACCCAGTACTTC
TRBV12-3/TRBV12-4	many	TRBJ2-2	-	CASSWGQLITGELFF	TGTGCCAGCAGTTGGGGACAACTAATCACCGGGGAGCTGTTTTTT
TRBV5-4	many	TRBJ1-2	TRBD1	CASSLRRGRVGGYTF	TGTGCCAGCAGCTTGCGGAGGGGGCGCGTTGGCGGCTACACCTTC
TRBV2	many	TRBJ2-7	TRBD1	CACRGTAPRYEQYF	TGTGCCTGCAGAGGGACAGCTCCCCGCTACGAGCAGTACTTC
TRBV29-1	many	TRBJ2-3	-	CSVVLTGLTDTQYF	TGCAGCGTTGTTCTTACAGGGTTAACAGATACGCAGTATTTT
TRBV5-5	many	TRBJ1-2	-	CASSLDRDGYTF	TGTGCCAGCAGCTTGGACAGGGATGGCTACACCTTC
TRBV12-3/TRBV12-4	many	TRBJ1-2	TRBD1	CASSFSQGARHGYTF	TGTGCCAGCAGTTTCTCACAGGGGGCGCGTCATGGCTACACCTTC
TRBV12-3/TRBV12-4	many	TRBJ1-1	-	CASSFRGLGMNTEAFF	TGTGCCAGCAGTTTCCGGGGGCTAGGGATGAACACTGAAGCTTTCTTT
TRBV6-2/TRBV6-3	many	TRBJ2-7	-	CASSYSGERGEQYF	TGTGCCAGCAGTTACTCCGGGGAAAGGGGCGAGCAGTACTTC
TRBV30	many	TRBJ1-3	-	CAWRTGGNTIYF	TGTGCCTGGAGGACGGGGGGAAACACCATATATTTT
TRBV19	many	TRBJ1-5	-	CASSIIQVWGRNQPQHF	TGTGCCAGTAGTATAATTCAGGTTTGGGGACGCAATCAGCCCCAGCATTTT
TRBV12-3/TRBV12-4	many	TRBJ1-2	-	CASSLRRTNYGYTF	TGTGCCAGCAGTTTACGAAGGACTAACTATGGCTACACCTTC
TRBV19	many	TRBJ1-3	-	CASSTSGSPGNTIYF	TGTGCCAGTAGTACATCAGGGAGCCCTGGAAACACCATATATTTT
TRBV3-1	many	TRBJ2-5	-	CASSQAGSQETQYF	TGTGCCAGCAGCCAAGCGGGCAGCCAAGAGACCCAGTACTTC
TRBV19	-	TRBJ1-1	TRBD1	CASSIESDRDTEAFF	TGTGCCAGTAGTATAGAATCCGACAGGGACACTGAAGCTTTCTTT
TRBV12-3/TRBV12-4	many	TRBJ1-2	-	CASSFVRSRGYTF	TGTGCCAGCAGTTTTGTAAGGTCTCGGGGCTACACCTTC
TRBV3-1	few	TRBJ2-7	-	CASSQTQGGEQYF	TGTGCCAGCAGCCAGACCCAGGGGGGCGAGCAGTACTTC
TRBV12-3/TRBV12-4	many	TRBJ1-2	-	CASTPGTGYTF	TGTGCCAGCACCCCGGGGACTGGCTACACCTTC
TRBV6-1	-	TRBJ1-5	TRBD1	CASGKQGAFNQPQHF	TGTGCCAGCGGGAAGCAGGGGGCGTTCAATCAGCCCCAGCATTTT
TRBV2	many	TRBJ2-3	-	CASNLISTDTQYF	TGTGCCAGCAATCTAATCAGCACAGATACGCAGTATTTT
TRBV10-2	many	TRBJ2-7	-	CASSEIPPLGEQYF	TGCGCCAGCAGTGAAATCCCTCCTTTGGGGGAGCAGTACTTC
TRBV12-3/TRBV12-4	many	TRBJ2-5	-	CASTRRGALGETQYF	TGTGCCAGCACTAGGAGAGGAGCGTTAGGAGAGACCCAGTACTTC
TRBV3-1	-	TRBJ1-2	-	CASSLIVLGSYGYTF	TGTGCCAGCAGCCTGATCGTTCTAGGTTCCTATGGCTACACCTTC
TRBV10-3	-	TRBJ2-2	-	CAIRNEGAGELFF	TGTGCCATCAGGAACGAGGGGGCCGGGGAGCTGTTTTTT
TRBV4-1	many	TRBJ2-7	-	CASSQPLGGGWGEQYF	TGCGCCAGCAGCCAGCCTCTGGGCGGCGGATGGGGCGAGCAGTACTTC
TRBV6-5	many	TRBJ2-2	-	CASSYPGANTGELFF	TGTGCCAGCAGTTACCCAGGGGCTAACACCGGGGAGCTGTTTTTT
TRBV5-1	many	TRBJ2-7	-	CASSLVRSYEQYF	TGCGCCAGCAGCTTGGTACGGAGCTACGAGCAGTACTTC
TRBV6-2/TRBV6-3	many	TRBJ2-7	-	CASSRGGAYEQYF	TGTGCCAGCAGCCGCGGGGGCGCATACGAGCAGTACTTC
TRBV29-1	few	TRBJ1-1	TRBD1	CSVGQGGGAFF	TGCAGCGTCGGACAGGGGGGGGGAGCTTTCTTT
TRBV6-5	many	TRBJ1-1	-	CASSYSGQGETEAFF	TGTGCCAGCAGTTACTCTGGGCAGGGAGAAACTGAAGCTTTCTTT
TRBV11-2	many	TRBJ1-2	-	CASSLVSGIYVEGYTF	TGTGCCAGCAGCTTAGTTTCTGGGATATATGTGGAGGGCTACACCTTC
TRBV10-3	many	TRBJ1-1	-	CAISRTDTNTEAFF	TGTGCCATCAGTCGGACAGACACGAACACTGAAGCTTTCTTT
TRBV20-1	many	TRBJ1-5	-	CSARDFSTNQPQHF	TGCAGTGCTAGAGATTTCAGCACCAATCAGCCCCAGCATTTT
TRBV4-1	-	TRBJ1-5	-	CASSQRTGGGREDSNQPQHF	TGCGCCAGCAGCCAGCGGACCGGGGGGGGAAGAGAAGATAGCAATCAGCCCCAGCATTTT
TRBV3-1	-	TRBJ2-7	-	CASSLTAQGPYEQYF	TGTGCCAGCAGCCTAACGGCGCAGGGGCCCTACGAGCAGTACTTC
TRBV5-1	many	TRBJ2-7	TRBD2	CASSLGGFYEQYF	TGCGCCAGCAGCCTGGGGGGGTTCTACGAGCAGTACTTC
TRBV5-1	many	TRBJ2-5	-	CASQGQNQETQYF	TGCGCCAGCCAAGGACAGAATCAAGAGACCCAGTACTTC
TRBV20-1	many	TRBJ1-5	TRBD1	CSARQGGNQPQHF	TGCAGTGCAAGACAGGGAGGCAATCAGCCCCAGCATTTT
TRBV6-1	many	TRBJ2-7	TRBD2	CASCPTSGGPYEQYF	TGTGCCAGCTGCCCGACTAGCGGGGGACCCTACGAGCAGTACTTC
TRBV7-9	few	TRBJ1-3	-	CATRGGSSGNTIYF	TGTGCCACCCGGGGGGGGAGCTCTGGAAACACCATATATTTT
TRBV20-1	many	TRBJ2-1	-	CSANEAGYNEQFF	TGCAGTGCCAACGAAGCGGGTTACAATGAGCAGTTCTTC
TRBV6-5	-	TRBJ2-7	-	CASSYSPGTYPYEQYF	TGTGCCAGCAGTTACTCTCCTGGGACATACCCCTACGAGCAGTACTTC
TRBV25-1	many	TRBJ2-5	TRBD2	CASSDPAPGLAESKTKETQYF	TGTGCCAGCAGTGATCCTGCCCCCGGACTAGCGGAGAGTAAAACGAAAGAGACCCAGTACTTC
TRBV5-6	many	TRBJ1-2	TRBD1	CASSSPGTGGTANYGYTF	TGTGCCAGCAGCTCCCCCGGGACAGGGGGCACAGCTAACTATGGCTACACCTTC
TRBV19	few	TRBJ2-7	-	CASSIGLPPFEQYF	TGTGCCAGTAGTATCGGACTTCCCCCTTTCGAGCAGTACTTC
TRBV2	few	TRBJ2-1	-	CASNPNTYNEQFF	TGTGCCAGCAATCCAAATACCTACAATGAGCAGTTCTTC
TRBV5-1	many	TRBJ2-7	-	CASSERESSYEQYF	TGCGCCAGCAGCGAACGTGAAAGCTCCTACGAGCAGTACTTC
TRBV11-2	few	TRBJ2-6	-	CASSSSRGTGANVLTF	TGTGCCAGCAGCTCCTCCCGAGGGACTGGGGCCAACGTCCTGACTTTC
TRBV19	-	TRBJ1-2	TRBD1	CASSRLPGQQDGYTF	TGTGCCAGTAGTCGACTCCCGGGACAGCAAGATGGCTACACCTTC
TRBV2	many	TRBJ1-2	-	CASSGDALLHTF	TGTGCCAGCAGTGGGGACGCTCTACTCCACACCTTC
TRBV5-1	-	TRBJ2-7	-	CASSPRSAGRSYEQYF	TGCGCCAGCTCCCCTAGATCGGCCGGCAGGTCCTACGAGCAGTACTTC
TRBV7-2	many	TRBJ1-3	-	CASSSGNTIYF	TGTGCCAGCAGCTCCGGGAACACCATATATTTT